The rows below give T cell receptor beta chains drawn from one sample of a study of blood T cell repertoires in COVID-19. Profiled with immunoSEQ multiplex PCR; TCRdb holds only in-frame clones, not every one. The sample has about 150,000 clones; roughly 84% are singletons. The sample taken for sequencing was peripheral blood. Receptors originate from a man between 60 and 75 years old with COVID-19, enrolled during active disease. Each CDR3 is given with its conserved first and last residue. Fields, in order: D gene, clone size, J gene, V gene, CDR3 DNA, CDR3 protein. The D gene is left open where the match is weak. A clone size is listed for some rows: how often the clone was seen (once, few, many), or a class if it is expanded.

- | - | TRBJ2-3 | TRBV7-2 | TGTGCCAGCAGCTGGTCGGGTAGGGATACGCAGTATTTT | CASSWSGRDTQYF
- | - | TRBJ1-3 | TRBV19 | TGTGCCAGTAGTATGAATGCGGTTTCGGGGGCTGGAAACACCATATATTTT | CASSMNAVSGAGNTIYF
- | - | TRBJ1-1 | TRBV30 | TGTGCTGGGGGGAGGAGCACTGAAGCTTTCTTT | CAGGRSTEAFF
TRBD2 | - | TRBJ2-3 | TRBV6-2/TRBV6-3 | TGTGCCAGCAGTCCCGCCGGACTAGCGGGAGGGCCAGGAGATACGCAGTATTTT | CASSPAGLAGGPGDTQYF
- | - | TRBJ1-1 | TRBV18 | TGTGCCAGCTCACCACTGAACAGCAACACTGAAGCTTTCTTT | CASSPLNSNTEAFF
TRBD1 | - | TRBJ1-5 | TRBV19 | TGTGCCAGTAGTTCCTCCCAGGGGGCATCGGGCAATCAGCCCCAGCATTTT | CASSSSQGASGNQPQHF
- | - | TRBJ2-7 | TRBV4-2 | TGTGCCAGCAGCCAACTTAGGCAGACATTATACGAGCAGTACTTC | CASSQLRQTLYEQYF
- | - | TRBJ2-1 | TRBV2 | TGTGCCAGCAGTGACCCCCCGACACCTCTCTACAATGAGCAGTTCTTC | CASSDPPTPLYNEQFF
- | - | TRBJ2-7 | TRBV11-3 | TGTGCCAGCAGCCATAGCGGGACAGGGTTGTTCCACGAGCAGTACTTC | CASSHSGTGLFHEQYF
- | - | TRBJ1-1 | TRBV19 | TGTGCCAGTAGTATAGGGTCGGGGATAGGGACTGAAGCTTTCTTT | CASSIGSGIGTEAFF
TRBD1 | - | TRBJ2-4 | TRBV6-2/TRBV6-3 | TGTGCCAGCAGTTACGATCCCCGACAGGGTTTAGAGAACATTCAGTACTTC | CASSYDPRQGLENIQYF
TRBD1 | - | TRBJ1-2 | TRBV29-1 | TGCAGCGTTGGGGACAGGGAGGGCTATGGCTACACCTTC | CSVGDREGYGYTF
TRBD1 | - | TRBJ2-3 | TRBV7-3 | TGTGCCAGCAGCCCCAGGACAGGGACGAGCACAGATACGCAGTATTTT | CASSPRTGTSTDTQYF
- | - | TRBJ1-1 | TRBV27 | TGTGCCAGCAGTTGGTTGGGACAGAACACTGAAGCTTTCTTT | CASSWLGQNTEAFF
- | once | TRBJ2-1 | TRBV7-2 | TGTGCCAGCAGCCCCCCCGTCCGGGGAGTCAATGAGCAGTTCTTC | CASSPPVRGVNEQFF
TRBD2 | - | TRBJ2-5 | TRBV18 | TGTGCCAGCTCACCCCTAGCGGGAGGGCCTCGGGGAGAGACCCAGTACTTC | CASSPLAGGPRGETQYF
- | - | TRBJ2-1 | TRBV5-6 | TGTGCCAGCAGCCCCGGACTGCCCTCCTACAATGAGCAGTTCTTC | CASSPGLPSYNEQFF
- | - | TRBJ2-5 | TRBV3-1/TRBV3-2 | TGTGCCAGCAGCCAAGGTCGGGTTGATCTCCAGTACTTC | CASSQGRVDLQYF
TRBD2 | - | TRBJ2-1 | TRBV27 | TGTGCCAGCAGTTTATCGGGAAGCGGGAGGAGCCATGAGCAGTTCTTC | CASSLSGSGRSHEQFF
- | - | TRBJ1-2 | TRBV6-5 | TGTGCCAGCAGCCGAAATCGAGGCTATGGCTACACCTTC | CASSRNRGYGYTF
- | - | TRBJ1-1 | TRBV18 | TGTGCCAGCTCACCGGCGACAGGACTTGAAGCTTTCTTT | CASSPATGLEAFF
TRBD1 | - | TRBJ2-1 | TRBV6-5 | TGTGCCAGCAGGGGACAGAACCCCTTCAATGAGCAGTTCTTC | CASRGQNPFNEQFF
- | - | TRBJ2-2 | TRBV5-6 | TGTGCCAGCAGCCCCTTAGGGGTCGACAACACCGGGGAGCTGTTTTTT | CASSPLGVDNTGELFF
- | - | TRBJ1-1 | TRBV24-1 | TGTGCCACCAGTGACCCCGGGACATCGCCTGAAGCTTTCTTT | CATSDPGTSPEAFF
- | - | TRBJ1-1 | TRBV6-6 | TGTGCCAGCAGTTACTCGAGGGCGGACACTGAAGCTTTCTTT | CASSYSRADTEAFF
- | - | TRBJ1-6 | TRBV7-2 | TGTGCCAGCAGCTTAGGGTCAGGGACAAATTCACCCCTCCACTTT | CASSLGSGTNSPLHF
- | - | TRBJ2-1 | TRBV3-1/TRBV3-2 | TGTGCCAGCAGCGCGTACAATGAGCAGTTCTTC | CASSAYNEQFF
- | - | TRBJ1-1 | TRBV11-2 | TGTGCCAGCAGCGACCGCAGGGGGAACACTGAAGCTTTCTTT | CASSDRRGNTEAFF
- | once | TRBJ1-1 | TRBV19 | TGTGCCAGTAACCCCCCGGGGGGGGCGAACACTGAAGCTTTCTTT | CASNPPGGANTEAFF
TRBD1 | - | TRBJ1-1 | TRBV29-1 | TGCAGCGCCGGAGGGACAGCGAACACTGAAGCTTTCTTT | CSAGGTANTEAFF
- | - | TRBJ1-5 | TRBV19 | TGTGCCAGTAGTATCTACAGGGAACCCAATCAGCCCCAGCATTTT | CASSIYREPNQPQHF
TRBD1 | - | TRBJ2-5 | TRBV5-1 | TGCGCCAGCAGCTTGAGCGGACAGGGGGCCTGGGAGACCCAGTACTTC | CASSLSGQGAWETQYF
- | - | TRBJ1-1 | TRBV18 | TGTGCCAGCTCAGCGTCGGGTGCGCAGACTGAAGCTTTCTTT | CASSASGAQTEAFF
- | - | TRBJ1-4 | TRBV15 | TGTGCCACCAGCAGCTTATCTAGCGGGCAGTATAATGAAAAACTGTTTTTT | CATSSLSSGQYNEKLFF
- | - | TRBJ1-3 | TRBV30 | TGTGCCTGGAGTAAGGGACTGCGTGGAAACACCATATATTTT | CAWSKGLRGNTIYF
- | - | TRBJ1-2 | TRBV28 | TGTGCCAGCAGTTTATCCAGGTATAACTATGGCTACACCTTC | CASSLSRYNYGYTF
TRBD1 | - | TRBJ1-1 | TRBV7-8 | TGTGCCAGCAGCTTAGTGAAGGGGGCGGCTTTCTTT | CASSLVKGAAFF
- | - | TRBJ1-6 | TRBV11-2 | TGTGCCAGCAAGGGACAAAGCAATTCACCCCTCCACTTT | CASKGQSNSPLHF
TRBD2 | - | TRBJ2-1 | TRBV10-3 | TGTGCCATCGGAGGTAGCGGGAGAAGTCCCTACAATGAGCAGTTCTTC | CAIGGSGRSPYNEQFF
- | - | TRBJ1-1 | TRBV4-3 | TGCGCCAGCAGCCAATCTCCAGGTGGGCTCATGAACACTGAAGCTTTCTTT | CASSQSPGGLMNTEAFF
- | - | TRBJ1-1 | TRBV6-6 | TGTGCCAGCATCGAAGGGAGGGTCGGACCTGAAGCTTTCTTT | CASIEGRVGPEAFF
TRBD1 | once | TRBJ1-2 | TRBV5-1 | TGCGCCAGCAGTCCGACTATCGGGACAGCTGGAGCTAACTATGGCTACACCTTC | CASSPTIGTAGANYGYTF
TRBD1 | - | TRBJ1-2 | TRBV28 | TGTGCCAGCAGCGTCGGGACAGGGATGGGGTATGGCTACACCTTC | CASSVGTGMGYGYTF
- | - | TRBJ2-7 | TRBV19 | TGTGCCAGTAGTATCCTAACAGGAGTATCCTACGAGCAGTACTTC | CASSILTGVSYEQYF
TRBD1 | - | TRBJ1-2 | TRBV6-5 | TGTGCCAGCAGGACAGGGGTGGCTGGCTACACCTTC | CASRTGVAGYTF
- | - | TRBJ1-1 | TRBV6-6 | TGTGCCAGCAGACCACCACAGTCCCGGGGCACTGAAGCTTTCTTT | CASRPPQSRGTEAFF
TRBD1 | few | TRBJ1-6 | TRBV5-6 | TGTGCCAGCAGCTGGGGACAGGCGAGCTCCTATAATTCACCCCTCCACTTT | CASSWGQASSYNSPLHF
- | - | TRBJ1-6 | TRBV5-1 | TGCGCCAGCAGCCGACAGGATCAGAGCTCCTATAATTCACCCCTCCACTTT | CASSRQDQSSYNSPLHF
- | - | TRBJ2-4 | TRBV10-3 | TGTGCCATCAGTGCCGGGTTTAAGGGGGATGATGAGGGCAAAAACATTCAGTACTTC | CAISAGFKGDDEGKNIQYF
TRBD1 | - | TRBJ2-2 | TRBV11-2 | TGTGCCAGCAGCCCACTCGGACAGGGCTTAGTGGGAACCGGGGAGCTGTTTTTT | CASSPLGQGLVGTGELFF
TRBD1 | once | TRBJ1-6 | TRBV5-1 | TGCGCCAGCAGCTTGTCGTCAGGGGGCACTTTGAATTCACCCCTCCACTTT | CASSLSSGGTLNSPLHF
- | - | TRBJ2-2 | TRBV6-5 | TGTGCCAGCAGTACGCGGGACGGGACCGGGGAGCTGTTTTTT | CASSTRDGTGELFF
TRBD1 | - | TRBJ1-4 | TRBV7-8 | TGTGCCAGCAGCGCGACAGGGTGGGAACTGTTTTTT | CASSATGWELFF
TRBD1 | - | TRBJ1-5 | TRBV18 | TGTGCCAGCTCACCCGAGCAGGGGGCAAATCAGCCCCAGCATTTT | CASSPEQGANQPQHF
TRBD1 | few | TRBJ1-2 | TRBV28 | TGTGCCAGCAGTACTACCGGGACAGGGGGCAACTATGGCTACACCTTC | CASSTTGTGGNYGYTF
- | - | TRBJ1-6 | TRBV19 | TGTGCCACCGAGGCAGAACAGGGAGTAAATTCACCCCTCCACTTT | CATEAEQGVNSPLHF
- | - | TRBJ1-1 | TRBV7-3 | TGTGCCAGCAGCCCGGGAGACGTGGACACTGAAGCTTTCTTT | CASSPGDVDTEAFF
- | - | TRBJ2-3 | TRBV18 | TGTGCCAGCTCATCCCGACAGGGAGGCCGAACAGATACGCAGTATTTT | CASSSRQGGRTDTQYF
TRBD1 | once | TRBJ1-3 | TRBV27 | TGTGCCAGCAGTCCCAATGGGGGCAGGGGGCCTGGAAACACCATATATTTT | CASSPNGGRGPGNTIYF